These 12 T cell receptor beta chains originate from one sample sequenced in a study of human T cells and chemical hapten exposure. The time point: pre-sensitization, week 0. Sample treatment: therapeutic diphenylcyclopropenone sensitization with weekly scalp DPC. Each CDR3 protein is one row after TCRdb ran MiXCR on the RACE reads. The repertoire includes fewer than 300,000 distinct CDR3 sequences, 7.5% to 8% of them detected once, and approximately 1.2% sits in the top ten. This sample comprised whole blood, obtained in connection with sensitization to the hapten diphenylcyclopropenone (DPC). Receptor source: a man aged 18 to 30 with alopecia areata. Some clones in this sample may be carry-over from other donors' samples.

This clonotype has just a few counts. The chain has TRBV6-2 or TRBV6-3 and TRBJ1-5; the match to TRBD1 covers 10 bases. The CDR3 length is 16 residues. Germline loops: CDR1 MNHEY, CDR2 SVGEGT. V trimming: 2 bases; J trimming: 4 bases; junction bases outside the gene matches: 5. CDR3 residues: CASSYRDRGRNQPQHF. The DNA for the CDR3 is TGTGCCAGCAGTTACCGGGACAGGGGCCGGAATCAGCCCCAGCATTTT.

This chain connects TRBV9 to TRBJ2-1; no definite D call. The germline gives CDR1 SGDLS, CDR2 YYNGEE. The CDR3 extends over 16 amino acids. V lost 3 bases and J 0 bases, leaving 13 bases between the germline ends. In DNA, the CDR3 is TGTGCCAGCAGCGCCGGTGGCTCACGCTCCTACAATGAGCAGTTCTTC. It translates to CASSAGGSRSYNEQFF.

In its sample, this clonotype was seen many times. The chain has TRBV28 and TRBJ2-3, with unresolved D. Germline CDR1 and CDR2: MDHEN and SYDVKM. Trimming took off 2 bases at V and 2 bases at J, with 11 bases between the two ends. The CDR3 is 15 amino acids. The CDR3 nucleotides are TGTGCCAGCAGTTTAAAAGGGCAGCCCACAGATACGCAGTATTTT. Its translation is CASSLKGQPTDTQYF.

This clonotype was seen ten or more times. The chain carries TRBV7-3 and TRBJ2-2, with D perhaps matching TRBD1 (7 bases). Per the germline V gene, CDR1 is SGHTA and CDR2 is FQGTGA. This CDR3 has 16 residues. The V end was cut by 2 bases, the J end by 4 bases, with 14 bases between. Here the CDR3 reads CASSLGYRGLTGELFF. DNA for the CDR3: TGTGCCAGCAGCTTAGGGTACAGGGGACTCACCGGGGAGCTGTTTTTT. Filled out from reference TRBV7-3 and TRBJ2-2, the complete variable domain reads GAGVSQTPSNKVTEKGKYVELRCDPISGHTALYWYRQSLGQGPEFLIYFQGTGAADDSGLPNDRFFAVRPEGSVSTLKIQRTERGDSAVYLCASSLGYRGLTGELFFGEGSRLTVL.

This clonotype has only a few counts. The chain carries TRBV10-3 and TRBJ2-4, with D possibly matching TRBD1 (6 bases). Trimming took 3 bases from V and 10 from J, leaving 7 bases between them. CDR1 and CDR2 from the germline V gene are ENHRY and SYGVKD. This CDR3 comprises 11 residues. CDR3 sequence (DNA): TGTGCCATCAGTGAACAGGGAATTCAGTACTTC. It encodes CAISEQGIQYF.

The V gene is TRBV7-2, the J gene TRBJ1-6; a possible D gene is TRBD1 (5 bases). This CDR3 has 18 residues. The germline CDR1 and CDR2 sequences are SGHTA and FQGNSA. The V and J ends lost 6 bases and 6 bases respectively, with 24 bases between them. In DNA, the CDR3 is TGTGCCAGCAGTTACCCCCTTGGGGGGAGGCGAAGTAATTCACCCCTCCACTTT. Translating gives CASSYPLGGRRSNSPLHF.

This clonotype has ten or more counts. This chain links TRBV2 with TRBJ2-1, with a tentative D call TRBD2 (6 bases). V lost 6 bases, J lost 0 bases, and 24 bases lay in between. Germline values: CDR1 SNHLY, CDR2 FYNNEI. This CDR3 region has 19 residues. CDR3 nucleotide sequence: TGTGCCAGCAGGGACTACCGGGGCGGCATACGACCCTCCTACAATGAGCAGTTCTTC. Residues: CASRDYRGGIRPSYNEQFF.

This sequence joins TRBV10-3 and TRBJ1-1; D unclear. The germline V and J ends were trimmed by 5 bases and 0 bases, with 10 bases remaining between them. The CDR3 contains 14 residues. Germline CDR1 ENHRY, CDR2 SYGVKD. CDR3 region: CAISPGLMNTEAFF. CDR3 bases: TGTGCCATCAGTCCCGGACTGATGAACACTGAAGCTTTCTTT.

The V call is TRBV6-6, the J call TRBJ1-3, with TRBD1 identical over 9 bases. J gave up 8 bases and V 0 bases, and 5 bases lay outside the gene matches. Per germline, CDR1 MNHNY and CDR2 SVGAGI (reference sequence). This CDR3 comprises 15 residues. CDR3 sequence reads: CASSYSMDRGDTIYF. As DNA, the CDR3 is TGTGCCAGCAGTTACTCGATGGACAGGGGAGACACCATATATTTT.

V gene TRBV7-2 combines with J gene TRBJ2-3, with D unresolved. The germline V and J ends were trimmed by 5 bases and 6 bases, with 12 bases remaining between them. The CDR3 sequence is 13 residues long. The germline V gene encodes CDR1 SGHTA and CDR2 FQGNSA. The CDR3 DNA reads TGTGCCAGCAGCCCCTTACGTAGGGATACGCAGTATTTT. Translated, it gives CASSPLRRDTQYF. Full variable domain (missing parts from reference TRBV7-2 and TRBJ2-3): GAGVSQSPSNKVTEKGKDVELRCDPISGHTALYWYRQSLGQGLEFLIYFQGNSAPDKSGLPSDRFSAERTGGSVSTLTIQRTQQEDSAVYLCASSPLRRDTQYFGPGTRLTVL.

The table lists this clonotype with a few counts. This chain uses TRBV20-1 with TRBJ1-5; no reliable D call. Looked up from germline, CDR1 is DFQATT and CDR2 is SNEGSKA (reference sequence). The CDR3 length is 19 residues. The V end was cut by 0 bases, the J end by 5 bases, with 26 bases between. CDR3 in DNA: TGCAGTGCTAGAGATTTTGGCGTAAGCGGATTGAGGAGTCATCAGCCCCAGCATTTT. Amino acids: CSARDFGVSGLRSHQPQHF.

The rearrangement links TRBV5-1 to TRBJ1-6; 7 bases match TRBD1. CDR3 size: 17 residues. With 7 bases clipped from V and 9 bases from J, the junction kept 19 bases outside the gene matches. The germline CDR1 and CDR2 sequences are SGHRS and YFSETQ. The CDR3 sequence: CASRRTSMDRRFSPLHF. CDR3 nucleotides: TGCGCCAGCCGTCGCACCTCCATGGACAGGAGATTTTCACCCCTCCACTTT.